This TCR beta chain was found in a study of blood T cell repertoires in COVID-19. Across the study: From T cells, B-cell-depleted T cells, or PBMCs came the material, which was cDNA or gDNA.

The table came from immunoSEQ multiplex PCR; TCRdb's copy has only in-frame clones and leaves some out. This sample yields 210,000 or so clones, of which 90% are seen a single time; 0.62% belongs to the top ten. This clone was observed once. CDR3 size: 16 residues. CDR1 and CDR2 (germline): MGHRA, YSYEKL. V was clipped by 4 bases and J by 0 bases; unmatched bases: 6. The TCR was taken from a man aged 45-60 years with acute or convalescent COVID-19. The chain is built from TRBV4-1 and TRBJ2-1, with 7 positions matching TRBD2. The specimen sequenced was peripheral blood. CDR3 protein: CASSLAGRISYNEQFF. In DNA form, the CDR3 reads TGCGCCAGCAGCCTCGCCGGGAGGATCTCCTACAATGAGCAGTTCTTC.